The 21 T cell receptor beta chains reported below all come from one sample, sequenced in a study of T cell changes during pregnancy in multiple sclerosis. The repertoire was sequenced with immunoSEQ multiplex PCR; TCRdb's copy has only in-frame clones and lacks some. The top ten hold around 12% of the sample, which has 30,000 to 35,000 clones, 90% seen once. The material sequenced was CD8+ T cells from peripheral blood mononuclear cells, taken in the first trimester of pregnancy. The receptors derive from a female donor with multiple sclerosis, enrolled in a pregnancy study.

The gene calls are TRBV4-1 and TRBJ2-1; D perhaps matches TRBD1 (6 bases). V was cut by 4 bases and J by 8 bases, with 9 bases left in between. The length of the CDR3 is 12 residues. Germline V CDR1 and CDR2: MGHRA, YSYEKL. The CDR3 loop is CASSPTGHEQFF. In DNA, the CDR3 is TGCGCCAGCAGCCCAACAGGGCATGAGCAGTTCTTC.

The chain is built from TRBV7-9 and TRBJ2-7, with TRBD1 matching over 8 bases. Trimming at V came to 2 bases and at J to 3 bases, leaving 6 bases not matched to a gene. The CDR3 loop spans 15 amino acids. CDR1 SEHNR and CDR2 FQNEAQ come from the germline V gene (reference sequence). The CDR3 DNA is TGTGCCAGCAGCTTATTAGAGACAGGGGACTACGAGCAGTACTTC. Amino acids: CASSLLETGDYEQYF.

The J gene is TRBJ2-3, the V gene TRBV6-5; D remains unclear. Germline CDR1 and CDR2: MNHEY and SVGAGI. V was cut by 2 bases and J by 12 bases, with 9 bases left in between. This CDR3 region has 11 residues. CDR3 in DNA: TGTGCCAGCAGTTACACCGGTATACAGTATTTT. Translation gives CASSYTGIQYF.

This rearrangement joins TRBV4-1 to TRBJ2-7, with 7 bases identical to TRBD2. The V segment lost 5 bases and the J segment 3 bases; nucleotides outside the gene matches: 4. Germline V lookup: CDR1 MGHRA, CDR2 YSYEKL. This CDR3 spans 13 amino acids. The CDR3 DNA reads as TGCGCCAGCAGCTTCAGGACTAGCTACGAGCAGTACTTC. This translates into CASSFRTSYEQYF.

V is TRBV27 and J is TRBJ1-1; TRBD1 might be the D (6 bases). Per the germline V gene, CDR1 is MNHEY and CDR2 is SMNVEV (reference sequence). CDR3 length: 15 amino acids. Trimming stripped 5 bases from V and 3 bases from J, with 16 bases between. The DNA of the CDR3 is TGTGCCAGCAGTGAACAGGGACGTGGGGACACTGAAGCTTTCTTT. This gives the protein CASSEQGRGDTEAFF.

The chain links TRBV5-1 to TRBJ2-1; perhaps TRBD2 as D (5 bases). Germline values: CDR1 SGHRS, CDR2 YFSETQ. V was clipped by 0 bases and J by 9 bases, with 22 bases between them. The CDR3 contains 17 residues. The CDR3 loop is CASSLEESASWRSEQFF. In nucleotides, the CDR3 is TGCGCCAGCAGCTTGGAAGAGTCGGCTAGCTGGCGGTCTGAGCAGTTCTTC.

The rearrangement joins TRBV7-9 to TRBJ1-5; D possibly corresponds to TRBD1 (6 bases). V shed 5 bases and J shed 1 base, with 9 bases lying between them. This CDR3 region has 14 residues. The germline CDR1 and CDR2 sequences are SEHNR and FQNEAQ (reference sequence). The CDR3 DNA is TGTGCCAGCAGCCCCACAGGGAGCAATCAGCCCCAGCATTTT. Amino acid sequence: CASSPTGSNQPQHF.

The rearrangement uses TRBV28 and TRBJ2-7; possible D gene TRBD2, 7 bases. Trimming stripped 6 bases from V and 3 bases from J, with 15 bases between. The CDR3 length is 14 residues. Germline V gives CDR1 MDHEN, CDR2 SYDVKM. The DNA of the CDR3 is TGTGCCAGCAGACAACTAGGGGGGGACTACGAGCAGTACTTC. Translating gives CASRQLGGDYEQYF.

The V call is TRBV27, the J call TRBJ2-2; perhaps TRBD2 as D (5 bases). The V gene lost 0 bases and the J gene lost 9 bases, with 20 bases spanning the gap. The CDR3 sequence is 17 residues long. Germline assignment: CDR1 MNHEY and CDR2 SMNVEV (reference sequence). This chain's CDR3 is CASSLSSRSGYGRELFF. The CDR3 DNA reads TGTGCCAGCAGTTTATCCAGCCGTTCGGGGTATGGGAGGGAGCTGTTTTTT.

The chain joins TRBV28 to TRBJ2-3; D remains unclear. This CDR3 is built from 11 residues. The V gene lost 8 bases and the J gene lost 7 bases, with 10 bases spanning the gap. Germline V gene sequence: CDR1 MDHEN, CDR2 SYDVKM. The chain's CDR3 is CASEAVNTQYF. CDR3 sequence (DNA): TGTGCCAGCGAGGCAGTGAATACGCAGTATTTT.

This chain joins TRBV9 and TRBJ2-2; D gene uncertain. V was trimmed by 3 bases and J by 10 bases, leaving 13 bases between them. Per germline, CDR1 SGDLS and CDR2 YYNGEE. The CDR3 runs 13 residues. The CDR3 coding sequence is TGTGCCAGCAGCGATGAGACTGTTTCGGAGCTGTTTTTT. The encoded protein is CASSDETVSELFF.

The chain carries TRBV5-1 and TRBJ2-1, with 12 bases aligning to TRBD2. CDR3 length: 15 amino acids. V trimming: 4 bases; J trimming: 5 bases; junction bases outside the gene matches: 4. In germline, CDR1 is SGHRS, CDR2 YFSETQ. CDR3 protein: CASSILAGGDNEQFF. DNA of the CDR3: TGCGCCAGCAGCATACTAGCGGGAGGCGACAATGAGCAGTTCTTC.

The rearrangement links TRBV9 to TRBJ2-5, with 12 bases fitting TRBD2. V trimming: 0 bases; J trimming: 5 bases; junction bases outside the gene matches: 11. Germline CDR1 and CDR2: SGDLS and YYNGEE. The CDR3 is 18 residues long. For the CDR3, the DNA is TGTGCCAGCAGCGTAGGGATCCGACTAGCGGGAGCACGGGAGACCCAGTACTTC. It is translated as CASSVGIRLAGARETQYF.

This clone was picked up one time. V and J are TRBV27 and TRBJ2-7; maybe TRBD1 (6 bases). CDR1 and CDR2 (germline): MNHEY, SMNVEV (reference sequence). This CDR3 has 14 residues. V lost 8 bases and J lost 3, with 17 bases in between. CDR3 loop: CASGPGVSIYEQYF. The CDR3 DNA follows: TGTGCCAGCGGCCCAGGGGTCAGCATCTACGAGCAGTACTTC.

The rearrangement uses TRBV11-2 and TRBJ2-1; weak D call: TRBD1 (5 bases). The germline V and J ends were trimmed by 7 bases and 4 bases, with 17 bases remaining between them. The germline V gene encodes CDR1 SGHAT and CDR2 FQNNGV. This CDR3 region has 15 residues. The CDR3 bases are TGTGCCAGCACCTTCGACAGCCCTCCATACAATGAGCAGTTCTTC. This gives the protein CASTFDSPPYNEQFF.

A single count supports this clone. This chain's CDR3 is CASSLRSDEQFF. The CDR3 DNA follows: TGTGCCAGCAGCTTACGGAGCGATGAGCAGTTCTTC. The rearrangement uses TRBV11-3 and TRBJ2-1; D uncertain. Germline loops: CDR1 SGHNT, CDR2 YENEEA. The ends were cut back, 2 bases at V and 8 bases at J, with 7 bases in the middle. The CDR3 is made up of 12 amino acids.

The gene calls are TRBV7-6 and TRBJ1-1; 8 bases align to TRBD1. The CDR3 totals 15 residues. After removal of 6 bases from V and 3 bases from J, the junction contained 9 bases not matched to a gene. CDR1 is SGHVS, CDR2 FNYEAQ, per germline. The CDR3 is CASSILTGGDTEAFF. In DNA, the CDR3 is TGTGCCAGCAGTATATTAACAGGGGGGGACACTGAAGCTTTCTTT. Looking up the rest from reference TRBV7-6 and TRBJ1-1 gives the full variable domain: GAGVSQSPRYKVTKRGQDVALRCDPISGHVSLYWYRQALGQGPEFLTYFNYEAQQDKSGLPNDRFSAERPEGSISTLTIQRTEQRDSAMYRCASSILTGGDTEAFFGQGTRLTVV.

The rearrangement uses TRBV7-9 and TRBJ1-1; D call uncertain. Germline V lookup: CDR1 SEHNR, CDR2 FQNEAQ (reference sequence). Trimming took off 5 bases at V and 1 base at J, with 11 bases between the two ends. CDR3 length equals 14 residues. CDR3 residues: CASSPRQTNTEAFF. CDR3 DNA: TGTGCCAGCAGCCCGAGACAAACGAACACTGAAGCTTTCTTT.

The chain is built from TRBV27 and TRBJ2-7, with D possibly being TRBD1 (6 bases). CDR3 length: 14 residues. Trimming took off 3 bases at V and 2 bases at J, with 11 bases between the two ends. Germline V lookup: CDR1 MNHEY, CDR2 SMNVEV (reference sequence). CDR3 residues: CASSFQGPTYEQYF. In DNA, the CDR3 is TGTGCCAGCAGTTTTCAGGGGCCTACCTACGAGCAGTACTTC.

The rearrangement links TRBV7-9 to TRBJ2-2, with D perhaps matching TRBD2 (5 bases). Germline V gene lookup returns CDR1 SEHNR and CDR2 FQNEAQ (reference sequence). V was shortened by 1 base and J by 3 bases, with 9 bases between the two germline ends. The CDR3 is made up of 15 amino acids. The CDR3 DNA is TGTGCCAGCAGCTTAGGGACTCAAGACACCGGGGAGCTGTTTTTT. Its protein is CASSLGTQDTGELFF.

V is TRBV5-1 and J is TRBJ2-7, with TRBD2 identical over 7 bases. The CDR3 runs to 15 residues. Germline V gene sequence: CDR1 SGHRS, CDR2 YFSETQ. With 4 bases clipped from V and 3 bases from J, the junction kept 10 bases outside the gene matches. The CDR3 loop is CASSPQASGGYEQYF. CDR3 DNA sequence: TGCGCCAGCAGCCCTCAGGCCTCGGGGGGCTACGAGCAGTACTTC.